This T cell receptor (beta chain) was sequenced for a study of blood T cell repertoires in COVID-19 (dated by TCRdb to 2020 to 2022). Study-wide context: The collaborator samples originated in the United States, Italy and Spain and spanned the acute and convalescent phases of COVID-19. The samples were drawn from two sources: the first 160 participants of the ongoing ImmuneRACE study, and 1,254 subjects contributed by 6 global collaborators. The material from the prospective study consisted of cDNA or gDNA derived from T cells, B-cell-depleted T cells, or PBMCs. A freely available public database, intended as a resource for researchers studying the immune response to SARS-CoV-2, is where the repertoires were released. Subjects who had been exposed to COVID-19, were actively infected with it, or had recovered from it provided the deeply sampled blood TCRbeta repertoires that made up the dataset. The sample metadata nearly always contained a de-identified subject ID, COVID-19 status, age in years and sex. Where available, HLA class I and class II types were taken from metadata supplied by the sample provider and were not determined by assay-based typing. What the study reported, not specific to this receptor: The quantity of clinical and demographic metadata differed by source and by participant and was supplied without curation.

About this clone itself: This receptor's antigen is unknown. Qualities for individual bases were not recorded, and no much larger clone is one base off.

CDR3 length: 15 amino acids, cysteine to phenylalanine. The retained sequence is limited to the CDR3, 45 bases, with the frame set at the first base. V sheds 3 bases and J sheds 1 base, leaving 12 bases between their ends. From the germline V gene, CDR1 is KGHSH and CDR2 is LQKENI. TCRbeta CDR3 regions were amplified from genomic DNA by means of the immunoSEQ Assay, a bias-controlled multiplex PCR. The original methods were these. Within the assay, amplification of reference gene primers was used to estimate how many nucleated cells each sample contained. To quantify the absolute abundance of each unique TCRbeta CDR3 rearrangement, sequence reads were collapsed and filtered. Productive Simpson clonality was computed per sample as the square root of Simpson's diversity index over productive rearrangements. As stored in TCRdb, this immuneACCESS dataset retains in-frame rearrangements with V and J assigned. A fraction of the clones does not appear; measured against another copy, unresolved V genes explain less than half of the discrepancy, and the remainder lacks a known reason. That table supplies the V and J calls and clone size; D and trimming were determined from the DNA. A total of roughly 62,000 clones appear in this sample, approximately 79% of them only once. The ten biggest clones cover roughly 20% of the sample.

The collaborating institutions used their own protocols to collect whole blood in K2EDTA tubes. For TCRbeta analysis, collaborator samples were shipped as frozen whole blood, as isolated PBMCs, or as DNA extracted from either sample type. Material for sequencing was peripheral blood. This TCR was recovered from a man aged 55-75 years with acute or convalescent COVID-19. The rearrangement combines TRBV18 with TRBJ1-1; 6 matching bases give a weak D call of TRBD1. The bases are TGTGCCAGCTCACCCTCCGGGACATCGAACACTGAAGCTTTCTTT. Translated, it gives CASSPSGTSNTEAFF.